The clone carrying this T cell receptor (beta chain) was seen many times. Its antigen is still unknown. Moderate-to-severe activity, CAS at least 3, NOSPECS at least 4 and duration under 3 months characterized donors with ophthalmopathy. Patients with other autoimmune diseases, uncontrolled infections, pregnancy or lactation were excluded. The authors isolated PBMCs from more than 9 ml of fresh peripheral blood. The data stem from a study of Graves' ophthalmopathy and Graves' hyperthyroidism. Overall study findings and caveats: Most thyroid-expanded clonotypes exceeding 0.001 frequency were also found in blood.

CDR3 length: 14 amino acids. The V gene's germline CDR1 is LNHNV and CDR2 YYDKDF (reference sequence). Trimming stripped 5 bases from V and 1 base from J, with 9 bases between. As the template, RNA transcripts were used to amplify TCR beta CDR3 regions. HTBI primers primed a first-round RT-PCR, and a second-round multiplex PCR followed. One entry per CDR3 protein, called by TCRdb with MiXCR from the multiplex PCR reads. The table records about 500,000 distinct CDR3 sequences, over 13% of them present only once. J is TRBJ1-5 and V is TRBV15, with D maybe TRBD1 (5 bases). The receptor's source is a woman aged 25 to 39 with Graves' ophthalmopathy. The sample taken for sequencing was blood. The CDR3: CATSEGFSNQPQHF. The CDR3 DNA follows: TGTGCCACCAGCGAGGGGTTCAGCAATCAGCCCCAGCATTTT.